Following are 3 T cell receptor beta chains from one sample sequenced in a study of beta chain features in type 1 diabetes. Sequencing targeted expressed TCRB transcripts, as all isolated RNA had been reverse transcribed. Produced via immunoSEQ multiplex PCR; TCRdb's table is partial and in-frame only. The sample carries more than 140,000 clones, roughly 10% recorded once. Sequenced material: central memory CD4+ T cells from blood. These receptors were obtained from a woman aged 40 to 50 in good health.

The chain joins TRBV4-1 to TRBJ1-6; weak D call: TRBD1 (5 bases). Trimming cost V 1 base and J 0 bases, with 7 bases left between them. The germline CDR1 and CDR2 sequences are MGHRA and YSYEKL. The CDR3 is 16 amino acids. As DNA, the CDR3 is TGCGCCAGCAGCCAAGTACAGGTCTCCTATAATTCACCCCTCCACTTT. Protein sequence: CASSQVQVSYNSPLHF.

This clone was seen a few times. The CDR3 sequence is CASSPKMQGSRTDTQYF. The CDR3 nucleotides read TGTGCCAGCTCACCTAAGATGCAGGGATCAAGGACAGATACGCAGTATTTT. The chain couples TRBV18 to TRBJ2-3; perhaps TRBD1 as D (5 bases). The CDR3 extends over 17 amino acids. Germline CDR1 and CDR2: KGHSH and LQKENI. Trimming shortened V by 3 bases and J by 3 bases, and 19 bases separated the two germline ends.

V usage is TRBV7-2 and J usage is TRBJ2-5; TRBD2 matches 8 bases. V was pared by 0 bases and J by 8 bases, with 8 bases of the junction left unmatched. CDR1 and CDR2 (germline): SGHTA, FQGNSA. The CDR3 covers 15 residues. This CDR3 is CASSLARTGGPTQYF. CDR3 bases: TGTGCCAGCAGCTTAGCGCGAACGGGGGGGCCAACCCAGTACTTC.